The clone carrying this T cell receptor beta chain has a count of ten or more. As yet, its antigen is unknown. CDR3 length: 15 amino acids. The V and J ends lost 5 bases and 6 bases respectively, with 17 bases between them. Germline CDR1 and CDR2: MNHEY and SVGEGT. TCRdb recomputed calls from the reads with MiXCR, one row per CDR3 protein. Of about 7,800 distinct CDR3 sequences listed, roughly 18% were seen once; the top ten hold roughly 1.5%. The data stem from a study of liver allograft versus peripheral blood T cells. The overall study: Recipients' peripheral blood served as the comparator for T cell receptor repertoires in transplanted livers.

Study-level findings and limits: Intra-allograft T cell receptor repertoires in the liver reportedly differed from peripheral blood repertoires.

This chain joins TRBV6-2 or TRBV6-3 and TRBJ1-5; D not certain. The sequence was obtained from a human patient who had a liver transplant. These T cells may partly come from the graft donor. Here the CDR3 DNA reads TGTGCCAGCAGTGACCCACTCGGTGGGAGTCAGCCCCAGCATTTT. Protein product: CASSDPLGGSQPQHF.